A selection of T cell receptor beta chains follows, all from one sample in a study of vaccination and CD4 T cells after COVID-19. The antigens of these receptors remain unknown. TCRdb re-called the PCR reads with MiXCR, one entry per CDR3 protein. The repertoire has about 4,300 distinct CDR3 sequences, 63% of them found once; the top ten carry over 25%. Sequencing was done on a sample of CD4+ T cells from blood, cultured in vitro. The receptors here all came from a human donor in good health. Each CDR3 is given with its conserved first and last residue. The D gene is left open where the match is weak. Part of the rows lack a size; the others show once, few, many or a class for expanded clones.

j_gene: TRBJ2-5; d_gene: TRBD2; v_gene: TRBV6-2/TRBV6-3; abundance: .; CDR3aa: CASSYSTSGGETQYF; CDR3nt: TGTGCCAGCAGTTACTCGACTAGCGGGGGAGAGACCCAGTACTTC
j_gene: TRBJ1-1; d_gene: .; v_gene: TRBV27; abundance: .; CDR3aa: CASSLVRQAEAFF; CDR3nt: TGTGCCAGCAGTTTAGTTCGGCAGGCAGAAGCTTTCTTT
j_gene: TRBJ2-5; d_gene: TRBD2; v_gene: TRBV19; abundance: few; CDR3aa: CASSKAWGGRARETQYF; CDR3nt: TGTGCCAGTAGTAAGGCGTGGGGCGGGAGGGCCCGGGAGACCCAGTACTTC
j_gene: TRBJ1-2; d_gene: .; v_gene: TRBV19; abundance: .; CDR3aa: CASSRGFYGYTF; CDR3nt: TGTGCCAGTAGTAGGGGCTTCTATGGCTACACCTTC
j_gene: TRBJ2-7; d_gene: TRBD2; v_gene: TRBV6-1; abundance: .; CDR3aa: CASRPTSAREQYF; CDR3nt: TGTGCCAGCAGGCCAACTAGCGCCCGAGAGCAGTACTTC
j_gene: TRBJ1-1; d_gene: .; v_gene: TRBV10-3; abundance: .; CDR3aa: CAISEGGNTEAFF; CDR3nt: TGTGCCATCAGTGAGGGCGGGAACACTGAAGCTTTCTTT
j_gene: TRBJ2-1; d_gene: TRBD2; v_gene: TRBV7-2; abundance: .; CDR3aa: CASSLSGSSYNEQFF; CDR3nt: TGTGCCAGCAGCTTGAGCGGGAGCTCCTACAATGAGCAGTTCTTC
j_gene: TRBJ1-2; d_gene: TRBD1; v_gene: TRBV6-1; abundance: .; CDR3aa: CATLPTGQGYGYTF; CDR3nt: TGTGCCACCCTACCGACGGGACAGGGTTATGGCTACACCTTC
j_gene: TRBJ1-5; d_gene: TRBD1; v_gene: TRBV6-2/TRBV6-3; abundance: few; CDR3aa: CASSLQGVSNQPQHF; CDR3nt: TGTGCCAGCAGTCTACAGGGGGTAAGCAATCAGCCCCAGCATTTT
j_gene: TRBJ2-1; d_gene: TRBD2; v_gene: TRBV19; abundance: .; CDR3aa: CASSISGRDKSVF; CDR3nt: TGTGCCAGTAGTATTAGCGGGAGGGACAAAAGTGTCTTC
j_gene: TRBJ1-6; d_gene: TRBD1; v_gene: TRBV20-1; abundance: few; CDR3aa: CSARGRGPLNSPLHF; CDR3nt: TGCAGTGCTAGAGGCAGGGGGCCGCTTAATTCACCCCTCCACTTT
j_gene: TRBJ1-2; d_gene: .; v_gene: TRBV6-1; abundance: few; CDR3aa: CASSRIPPNRSILYGYTF; CDR3nt: TGTGCCAGCAGTAGGATTCCCCCCAACCGTTCAATTCTCTATGGCTACACCTTC
j_gene: TRBJ1-1; d_gene: TRBD1; v_gene: TRBV10-2; abundance: .; CDR3aa: CASREATGVPTEAFF; CDR3nt: TGCGCCAGCAGGGAAGCGACAGGGGTGCCCACTGAAGCTTTCTTT
j_gene: TRBJ1-6; d_gene: .; v_gene: TRBV6-1; abundance: .; CDR3aa: CASSEQGTTTNSPLHF; CDR3nt: TGTGCCAGCAGTGAACAGGGTACAACTACCAATTCACCCCTCCACTTT
j_gene: TRBJ2-3; d_gene: .; v_gene: TRBV7-2; abundance: .; CDR3aa: CASSFGSASTDTQYF; CDR3nt: TGTGCCAGCAGCTTTGGGTCGGCTAGCACAGATACGCAGTATTTT
j_gene: TRBJ2-7; d_gene: .; v_gene: TRBV15; abundance: .; CDR3aa: CATRDIRGPDEQYF; CDR3nt: TGTGCCACCAGGGACATCAGGGGCCCCGACGAGCAGTACTTC
j_gene: TRBJ1-2; d_gene: .; v_gene: TRBV2; abundance: .; CDR3aa: CASSEVPGHNYGYTF; CDR3nt: TGTGCCAGCAGTGAAGTCCCGGGACACAACTATGGCTACACCTTC
j_gene: TRBJ1-1; d_gene: TRBD1; v_gene: TRBV6-5; abundance: few; CDR3aa: CASSSGQGAYFNTEAFF; CDR3nt: TGTGCCAGCAGTTCCGGACAGGGGGCCTACTTTAACACTGAAGCTTTCTTT
j_gene: TRBJ2-1; d_gene: TRBD1; v_gene: TRBV27; abundance: .; CDR3aa: CASSTYRGPIGSEQFF; CDR3nt: TGTGCCAGCAGTACCTACAGGGGGCCGATTGGCAGTGAGCAGTTCTTC
j_gene: TRBJ2-1; d_gene: TRBD1; v_gene: TRBV29-1; abundance: .; CDR3aa: CSVDRTGGAYNEQFF; CDR3nt: TGCAGCGTTGATCGGACAGGGGGCGCTTACAATGAGCAGTTCTTC
j_gene: TRBJ1-1; d_gene: TRBD1; v_gene: TRBV20-1; abundance: .; CDR3aa: CSAYRGGITEAFF; CDR3nt: TGCAGTGCTTACAGGGGCGGGATTACTGAAGCTTTCTTT
j_gene: TRBJ2-5; d_gene: TRBD2; v_gene: TRBV27; abundance: few; CDR3aa: CATSGGGGWETQYF; CDR3nt: TGTGCCACCTCGGGAGGGGGGGGTTGGGAGACCCAGTACTTC
j_gene: TRBJ2-5; d_gene: .; v_gene: TRBV24-1; abundance: .; CDR3aa: CATSDNKKETQYF; CDR3nt: TGTGCCACCAGTGATAACAAGAAAGAGACCCAGTACTTC
j_gene: TRBJ1-3; d_gene: TRBD1; v_gene: TRBV7-2; abundance: once; CDR3aa: CASSPGQAHSGNTIYF; CDR3nt: TGTGCCAGCAGCCCTGGACAGGCTCACTCTGGAAACACCATATATTTT
j_gene: TRBJ1-2; d_gene: .; v_gene: TRBV10-3; abundance: .; CDR3aa: CAIRQQGYYGYTF; CDR3nt: TGTGCCATCAGGCAGCAGGGGTACTATGGCTACACCTTC
j_gene: TRBJ2-1; d_gene: TRBD1; v_gene: TRBV7-2; abundance: .; CDR3aa: CASSRDRVQEQFF; CDR3nt: TGTGCCAGCAGCCGGGACAGGGTGCAGGAGCAGTTCTTC
j_gene: TRBJ2-5; d_gene: TRBD2; v_gene: TRBV7-2; abundance: .; CDR3aa: CASSLVALGGAGDQETQYF; CDR3nt: TGTGCCAGCAGCTTAGTAGCCCTGGGTGGCGCGGGGGATCAAGAGACCCAGTACTTC
j_gene: TRBJ2-2; d_gene: .; v_gene: TRBV9; abundance: .; CDR3aa: CASSVWAGGGTGELFF; CDR3nt: TGTGCCAGCAGCGTATGGGCAGGGGGAGGGACCGGGGAGCTGTTTTTT
j_gene: TRBJ2-7; d_gene: .; v_gene: TRBV7-2; abundance: .; CDR3aa: CASSLEGRSYEQYF; CDR3nt: TGTGCCAGCAGCTTAGAGGGACGGTCCTACGAGCAGTACTTC
j_gene: TRBJ2-1; d_gene: .; v_gene: TRBV7-6; abundance: .; CDR3aa: CASSLARNEQFF; CDR3nt: TGTGCCAGCAGTCTGGCGAGGAATGAGCAGTTCTTC
j_gene: TRBJ2-7; d_gene: TRBD1; v_gene: TRBV27; abundance: few; CDR3aa: CASSRTGTGPYEQYF; CDR3nt: TGTGCCAGCAGTCGCACCGGGACAGGGCCCTACGAGCAGTACTTC
j_gene: TRBJ2-7; d_gene: .; v_gene: TRBV7-2; abundance: .; CDR3aa: CASSDPANAYEQYF; CDR3nt: TGTGCCAGCAGCGACCCCGCAAACGCCTACGAGCAGTACTTC
j_gene: TRBJ2-4; d_gene: .; v_gene: TRBV7-2; abundance: .; CDR3aa: CASSEGQPNIQYF; CDR3nt: TGTGCCAGCAGCGAAGGACAGCCAAACATTCAGTACTTC
j_gene: TRBJ2-6; d_gene: .; v_gene: TRBV6-1; abundance: .; CDR3aa: CASQGLDSGANVLTF; CDR3nt: TGTGCCAGCCAGGGGTTGGATTCTGGGGCCAACGTCCTGACTTTC
j_gene: TRBJ1-5; d_gene: .; v_gene: TRBV6-5; abundance: .; CDR3aa: CASSYGAGGQPQHF; CDR3nt: TGTGCCAGCAGTTACGGGGCAGGTGGGCAGCCCCAGCATTTT
j_gene: TRBJ1-2; d_gene: .; v_gene: TRBV5-1; abundance: .; CDR3aa: CASSLGTGGYTF; CDR3nt: TGCGCCAGCAGCTTAGGGACTGGAGGCTACACCTTC
j_gene: TRBJ1-2; d_gene: .; v_gene: TRBV12-3/TRBV12-4; abundance: few; CDR3aa: CASSLARGKGGYTF; CDR3nt: TGTGCCAGCAGTTTAGCGCGGGGTAAGGGTGGCTACACCTTC
j_gene: TRBJ2-1; d_gene: .; v_gene: TRBV7-2; abundance: .; CDR3aa: CASSLRPSNEQFF; CDR3nt: TGTGCCAGCAGCTTACGGCCTAGCAATGAGCAGTTCTTC
j_gene: TRBJ1-2; d_gene: .; v_gene: TRBV7-6; abundance: .; CDR3aa: CASSSTVGDVGYTF; CDR3nt: TGTGCCAGCAGCTCGACAGTTGGGGATGTTGGCTACACCTTC
j_gene: TRBJ1-5; d_gene: .; v_gene: TRBV28; abundance: .; CDR3aa: CASSKDNQPQHF; CDR3nt: TGTGCCAGCTCGAAAGATAATCAGCCCCAGCATTTT
j_gene: TRBJ1-2; d_gene: TRBD1; v_gene: TRBV19; abundance: .; CDR3aa: CASSSQGAANYGYTF; CDR3nt: TGTGCCAGTAGTTCCCAGGGGGCTGCTAACTATGGCTACACCTTC
j_gene: TRBJ1-2; d_gene: .; v_gene: TRBV6-1; abundance: .; CDR3aa: CASSRGLTAVKNYDYTF; CDR3nt: TGTGCCAGCAGTAGAGGGTTAACAGCGGTCAAGAACTATGACTACACCTTC
j_gene: TRBJ1-6; d_gene: TRBD1; v_gene: TRBV7-9; abundance: .; CDR3aa: CASSSRGRPNNSPLHF; CDR3nt: TGTGCCAGCAGCTCCAGGGGGCGACCCAATAATTCACCCCTCCACTTT
j_gene: TRBJ2-2; d_gene: TRBD1; v_gene: TRBV12-3/TRBV12-4; abundance: once; CDR3aa: CASSWGTGTGELFF; CDR3nt: TGTGCCAGCAGTTGGGGGACAGGCACCGGGGAGCTGTTTTTT
j_gene: TRBJ1-1; d_gene: .; v_gene: TRBV12-3/TRBV12-4; abundance: .; CDR3aa: CASSLIGGGTEAFF; CDR3nt: TGTGCCAGCAGTTTAATAGGAGGTGGCACTGAAGCTTTCTTT